A selection of T cell receptor beta chains follows, all from one sample in a study of blood T cell repertoires in COVID-19. Profiled with immunoSEQ multiplex PCR; TCRdb holds only in-frame clones, not every one. The sample gives tens of thousands of clones, around 88% of which show up once; about 4.9% is in the top ten. The material sequenced was peripheral blood. These TCRs come from a man in his sixties with acute or convalescent COVID-19. CDR3s include the opening cysteine and the closing phenylalanine or tryptophan. A D gene is named only where the DNA matches it firmly. Clone size appears in some rows only: once, few, many, or a class for an expanded clone.

CDR3 DNA: TGTGCCTGGAGTCCCAACCGGGTAGGGGAGGGTGGCTACACCTTC
CDR3 protein: CAWSPNRVGEGGYTF
D gene: -
V gene: TRBV30
J gene: TRBJ1-2
clone size: -

CDR3 DNA: TGTGCCAGTAGTATAGGCGGCGGGAGCCCCCATGAGCAGTTCTTC
CDR3 protein: CASSIGGGSPHEQFF
D gene: TRBD2
V gene: TRBV19
J gene: TRBJ2-1
clone size: -

CDR3 DNA: TGTGCCAGTAGTATCCAGGGACATGGCGGCTATGGCTACACCTTC
CDR3 protein: CASSIQGHGGYGYTF
D gene: -
V gene: TRBV19
J gene: TRBJ1-2
clone size: few

CDR3 DNA: TGTGCCAGCAGTCGACTAGCGGGAGTAACCGGGGAGCTGTTTTTT
CDR3 protein: CASSRLAGVTGELFF
D gene: TRBD2
V gene: TRBV9
J gene: TRBJ2-2
clone size: -

CDR3 DNA: TGTGCCAGCAGTTCCGGGACAGGGGGGATCTACGAGCAGTACTTC
CDR3 protein: CASSSGTGGIYEQYF
D gene: TRBD1
V gene: TRBV28
J gene: TRBJ2-7
clone size: -

CDR3 DNA: TGCGCCAGCAGCTTGGTCGTCGGGGGGGCCTACAATGAGCAGTTCTTC
CDR3 protein: CASSLVVGGAYNEQFF
D gene: TRBD2
V gene: TRBV5-1
J gene: TRBJ2-1
clone size: -

CDR3 DNA: TGCGCCAGCAGCGAGACTAGCGGAGTCTACAATGAGCAGTTCTTC
CDR3 protein: CASSETSGVYNEQFF
D gene: TRBD2
V gene: TRBV10-1
J gene: TRBJ2-1
clone size: -

CDR3 DNA: TGCGCCAGAGGGTCCTCCAGCGGCATTAGCACAGATACGCAGTATTTT
CDR3 protein: CARGSSSGISTDTQYF
D gene: -
V gene: TRBV5-1
J gene: TRBJ2-3
clone size: -

CDR3 DNA: TGTGCCAGCAGCTCCCGACAGGATGGGGAAAAACTGTTTTTT
CDR3 protein: CASSSRQDGEKLFF
D gene: -
V gene: TRBV21-1
J gene: TRBJ1-4
clone size: few

CDR3 DNA: TGTGCCATCAGCGACTCAGGGGGCCCCGGAAACACCATATATTTT
CDR3 protein: CAISDSGGPGNTIYF
D gene: TRBD1
V gene: TRBV10-3
J gene: TRBJ1-3
clone size: few

CDR3 DNA: TGTGCCAGCAGCCAAATTAGGGGCGAGCAGTTCTTC
CDR3 protein: CASSQIRGEQFF
D gene: -
V gene: TRBV3-1/TRBV3-2
J gene: TRBJ2-1
clone size: -

CDR3 DNA: TGTGCCACCTCCCGGGAAAGCCCGAAGCCGGGAAACACCATATATTTT
CDR3 protein: CATSRESPKPGNTIYF
D gene: -
V gene: TRBV7-9
J gene: TRBJ1-3
clone size: -

CDR3 DNA: TGTGCCAGCTCACTGACTAGCGGAACTAGCACAGATACGCAGTATTTT
CDR3 protein: CASSLTSGTSTDTQYF
D gene: TRBD2
V gene: TRBV18
J gene: TRBJ2-3
clone size: -

CDR3 DNA: TGCGCCAGCAGCTTGGTCTCAGTGAACACTGAAGCTTTCTTT
CDR3 protein: CASSLVSVNTEAFF
D gene: -
V gene: TRBV5-1
J gene: TRBJ1-1
clone size: -

CDR3 DNA: TGTGCCAGCAGCTCCCAGGGGTATGGTGGCTATGGCTACACCTTC
CDR3 protein: CASSSQGYGGYGYTF
D gene: -
V gene: TRBV11-2
J gene: TRBJ1-2
clone size: -

CDR3 DNA: TGCGCCACGTCCCGCCGGGCTAGCGGGGACTACAATGAGCAGTTCTTC
CDR3 protein: CATSRRASGDYNEQFF
D gene: TRBD2
V gene: TRBV4-1
J gene: TRBJ2-1
clone size: -

CDR3 DNA: TGCGCCAGCAGCCTACAGGGGGCGGATGGCTACACCTTC
CDR3 protein: CASSLQGADGYTF
D gene: TRBD1
V gene: TRBV5-1
J gene: TRBJ1-2
clone size: few

CDR3 DNA: TGCAGCTACGCGGGGGGCCCCTCCTACGAGCAGTACTTC
CDR3 protein: CSYAGGPSYEQYF
D gene: TRBD2
V gene: TRBV29-1
J gene: TRBJ2-7
clone size: -

CDR3 DNA: TGTGCCACCAGTGACACTGAACACTATGGCTACACCTTC
CDR3 protein: CATSDTEHYGYTF
D gene: -
V gene: TRBV24-1
J gene: TRBJ1-2
clone size: -

CDR3 DNA: TGTGCCAGCTCACCAGAACGGGAGACCCAGTACTTC
CDR3 protein: CASSPERETQYF
D gene: -
V gene: TRBV18
J gene: TRBJ2-5
clone size: -

CDR3 DNA: TGTGCCAGCAGTTTTTCCAGGCGGGGAGGGAACACTGAAGCTTTCTTT
CDR3 protein: CASSFSRRGGNTEAFF
D gene: -
V gene: TRBV28
J gene: TRBJ1-1
clone size: -

CDR3 DNA: TGTGCCAGCAGCCATAATCGGGGGACCGGGGAGCTGTTTTTT
CDR3 protein: CASSHNRGTGELFF
D gene: -
V gene: TRBV5-4
J gene: TRBJ2-2
clone size: -

CDR3 DNA: TGTGCCAGCAGCCAAGAGATAAGGGGCTGGGAAGGCTACACCTTC
CDR3 protein: CASSQEIRGWEGYTF
D gene: -
V gene: TRBV3-1/TRBV3-2
J gene: TRBJ1-2
clone size: -

CDR3 DNA: TGTGCCAGCAGCCATACCCCGGGGGGGAACACTGAAGCTTTCTTT
CDR3 protein: CASSHTPGGNTEAFF
D gene: -
V gene: TRBV5-6
J gene: TRBJ1-1
clone size: -

CDR3 DNA: TGTGCCAGCAGCCTCGACAGGGCATACACAGATACGCAGTATTTT
CDR3 protein: CASSLDRAYTDTQYF
D gene: TRBD1
V gene: TRBV5-4
J gene: TRBJ2-3
clone size: -

CDR3 DNA: TGTGCCATCAGACGGGAGAAAGAGAATGAGCAGTTCTTC
CDR3 protein: CAIRREKENEQFF
D gene: -
V gene: TRBV10-3
J gene: TRBJ2-1
clone size: -

CDR3 DNA: TGCGCCAGCAGCATGACAGGGGAGGGCTACACCTTC
CDR3 protein: CASSMTGEGYTF
D gene: TRBD1
V gene: TRBV5-1
J gene: TRBJ1-2
clone size: -

CDR3 DNA: TGTGCCAGCAGTTTATCGGGACAGGGCTTTTCACCCCTCCACTTT
CDR3 protein: CASSLSGQGFSPLHF
D gene: TRBD1
V gene: TRBV27
J gene: TRBJ1-6
clone size: -

CDR3 DNA: TGTGCCAGCAGGGAACGACTAGCGGGAAGCGCAGATACGCAGTATTTT
CDR3 protein: CASRERLAGSADTQYF
D gene: TRBD2
V gene: TRBV28
J gene: TRBJ2-3
clone size: -

CDR3 DNA: TGTGCCAGCAGTACGAGACAGGGGCAGGTAACTGAAGCTTTCTTT
CDR3 protein: CASSTRQGQVTEAFF
D gene: TRBD1
V gene: TRBV6-5
J gene: TRBJ1-1
clone size: -

CDR3 DNA: TGTGCCAGCAGTTTACGCGAAGGGGGCAGTACGCAGTATTTT
CDR3 protein: CASSLREGGSTQYF
D gene: TRBD1
V gene: TRBV28
J gene: TRBJ2-3
clone size: -

CDR3 DNA: TGTGCCAGCAGCTTGATGGCAGGGGGTCATAACGAGCAGTACTTC
CDR3 protein: CASSLMAGGHNEQYF
D gene: TRBD1
V gene: TRBV7-2
J gene: TRBJ2-7
clone size: -

CDR3 DNA: TGTGCCAGCAGTCGGTTGGACAGGGAGACCAAAAACATTCAGTACTTC
CDR3 protein: CASSRLDRETKNIQYF
D gene: TRBD1
V gene: TRBV7-9
J gene: TRBJ2-4
clone size: -

CDR3 DNA: TGTGCCAGCAGCCGGACAGGGTCCAAAAACATTCAGTACTTC
CDR3 protein: CASSRTGSKNIQYF
D gene: TRBD1
V gene: TRBV2
J gene: TRBJ2-4
clone size: -

CDR3 DNA: TGTGCCATCAGCAAAGACAGGGGGGGCCAGCCCCAGCATTTT
CDR3 protein: CAISKDRGGQPQHF
D gene: TRBD1
V gene: TRBV10-3
J gene: TRBJ1-5
clone size: -

CDR3 DNA: TGTGCCAGCAGTCTCCGGACTAGCGGGAGGGCCAGCGAGCAGTACTTC
CDR3 protein: CASSLRTSGRASEQYF
D gene: TRBD2
V gene: TRBV27
J gene: TRBJ2-7
clone size: -

CDR3 DNA: TGTGCCAGTACCGATCCGGGACAGGGGTCTGAGGAGCAGTACTTC
CDR3 protein: CASTDPGQGSEEQYF
D gene: TRBD1
V gene: TRBV19
J gene: TRBJ2-7
clone size: once

CDR3 DNA: TGTGCCAGCAGCCCCCGAACGGCGGGGGGAGGGCCACCCTACGAGCAGTACTTC
CDR3 protein: CASSPRTAGGGPPYEQYF
D gene: TRBD2
V gene: TRBV6-2/TRBV6-3
J gene: TRBJ2-7
clone size: few

CDR3 DNA: TGCGCCAGCAGCTCGGGGACAGTAGGTAATGAGCAGTTCTTC
CDR3 protein: CASSSGTVGNEQFF
D gene: TRBD1
V gene: TRBV5-1
J gene: TRBJ2-1
clone size: -

CDR3 DNA: TGTGCCAGCAGCCGGACAATTCCTAGCAATCAGCCCCAGCATTTT
CDR3 protein: CASSRTIPSNQPQHF
D gene: -
V gene: TRBV6-5
J gene: TRBJ1-5
clone size: -

CDR3 DNA: TGTGCCAGTAGTAGTCTAGCGGGAGTCCCCGATACGCAGTATTTT
CDR3 protein: CASSSLAGVPDTQYF
D gene: TRBD2
V gene: TRBV19
J gene: TRBJ2-3
clone size: -

CDR3 DNA: TGCGCCAGCAGCGAGAGACTAGCGGGGGCCTACAATGAGCAGTTCTTC
CDR3 protein: CASSERLAGAYNEQFF
D gene: TRBD2
V gene: TRBV5-1
J gene: TRBJ2-1
clone size: -

CDR3 DNA: TGTGCCAGCAGTGAAGCGAACAGGGCCGAGCAGTACTTC
CDR3 protein: CASSEANRAEQYF
D gene: -
V gene: TRBV25-1
J gene: TRBJ2-7
clone size: -

CDR3 DNA: TGTGCCAGCAGCTCCCGACTCAGGGTTGACACTGAAGCTTTCTTT
CDR3 protein: CASSSRLRVDTEAFF
D gene: -
V gene: TRBV5-6
J gene: TRBJ1-1
clone size: -

CDR3 DNA: TGTGCCTGCTCCCAGGGTGAGGACACTGAAGCTTTCTTT
CDR3 protein: CACSQGEDTEAFF
D gene: -
V gene: TRBV30
J gene: TRBJ1-1
clone size: -

CDR3 DNA: TGTGCCAGCAGACCCCCTCAACAGGGAAGTAATCTGAAGCAGTACTTC
CDR3 protein: CASRPPQQGSNLKQYF
D gene: -
V gene: TRBV28
J gene: TRBJ2-7
clone size: -

CDR3 DNA: TGTGCCAGCAGTTTCGGTTGGTATAACACCGGGGAGCTGTTTTTT
CDR3 protein: CASSFGWYNTGELFF
D gene: -
V gene: TRBV28
J gene: TRBJ2-2
clone size: few

CDR3 DNA: TGTGCCAGCATGCTAGGACAGGGCTATGGCTACACCTTC
CDR3 protein: CASMLGQGYGYTF
D gene: TRBD1
V gene: TRBV12-3/TRBV12-4
J gene: TRBJ1-2
clone size: -

CDR3 DNA: TGCGCCAGCAGTGTCCCAGGGGCCCTGAACACTGAAGCTTTCTTT
CDR3 protein: CASSVPGALNTEAFF
D gene: -
V gene: TRBV10-2
J gene: TRBJ1-1
clone size: few

CDR3 DNA: TGTGCCAGCACCGCGGGGACAGCGAATAATTCACCCCTCCACTTT
CDR3 protein: CASTAGTANNSPLHF
D gene: TRBD1
V gene: TRBV9
J gene: TRBJ1-6
clone size: -

CDR3 DNA: TGTGCCAGCAGCGGTGCCGGGACTAGCACTGAGCAGTTCTTC
CDR3 protein: CASSGAGTSTEQFF
D gene: TRBD2
V gene: TRBV9
J gene: TRBJ2-1
clone size: -

CDR3 DNA: TGTGCCAGCAGCTTAGGGGAGGGCCCCTACAATGAGCAGTTCTTC
CDR3 protein: CASSLGEGPYNEQFF
D gene: TRBD2
V gene: TRBV7-3
J gene: TRBJ2-1
clone size: -

CDR3 DNA: TGTGCCAGCAGTTACGGAGGTCTAGCGGGAGGGCCATCCGATACGCAGTATTTT
CDR3 protein: CASSYGGLAGGPSDTQYF
D gene: TRBD2
V gene: TRBV6-2/TRBV6-3
J gene: TRBJ2-3
clone size: -

CDR3 DNA: TGCGCCAGCAGCCAAGTGAGAGGACAAGTCGGAAGGATATATGAAAAACTGTTTTTT
CDR3 protein: CASSQVRGQVGRIYEKLFF
D gene: -
V gene: TRBV4-1
J gene: TRBJ1-4
clone size: once

CDR3 DNA: TGTGCCAGCAGACAACTGGCCGGGAGGTCGTTCTACGAGCAGTACTTC
CDR3 protein: CASRQLAGRSFYEQYF
D gene: TRBD2
V gene: TRBV13
J gene: TRBJ2-7
clone size: -